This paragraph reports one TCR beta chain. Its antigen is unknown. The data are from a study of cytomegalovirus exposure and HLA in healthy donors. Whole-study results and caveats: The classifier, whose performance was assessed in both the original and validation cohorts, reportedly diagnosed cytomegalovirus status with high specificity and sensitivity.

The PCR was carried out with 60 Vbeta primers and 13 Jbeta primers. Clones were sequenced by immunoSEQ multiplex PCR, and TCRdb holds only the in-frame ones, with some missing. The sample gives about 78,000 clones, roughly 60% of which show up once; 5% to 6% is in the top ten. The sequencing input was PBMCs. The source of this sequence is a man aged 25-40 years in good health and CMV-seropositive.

The CDR3 loop reads CASAGTKAFF. The CDR3 DNA follows: TGTGCCAGCGCTGGGACAAAAGCTTTCTTT. This chain joins TRBV2 and TRBJ1-1; the D gene is possibly TRBD1 (6 bases). Trimming cost V 8 bases and J 9 bases, with 10 bases left between them. In germline, CDR1 is SNHLY, CDR2 FYNNEI. The CDR3 contains 10 residues. The whole variable domain, remainder taken from reference TRBV2 and TRBJ1-1, is EPEVTQTPSHQVTQMGQEVILRCVPISNHLYFYWYRQILGQKVEFLVSFYNNEISEKSEIFDDQFSVERPDGSNFTLKIRSTKLEDSAMYFCASAGTKAFFGQGTRLTVV.